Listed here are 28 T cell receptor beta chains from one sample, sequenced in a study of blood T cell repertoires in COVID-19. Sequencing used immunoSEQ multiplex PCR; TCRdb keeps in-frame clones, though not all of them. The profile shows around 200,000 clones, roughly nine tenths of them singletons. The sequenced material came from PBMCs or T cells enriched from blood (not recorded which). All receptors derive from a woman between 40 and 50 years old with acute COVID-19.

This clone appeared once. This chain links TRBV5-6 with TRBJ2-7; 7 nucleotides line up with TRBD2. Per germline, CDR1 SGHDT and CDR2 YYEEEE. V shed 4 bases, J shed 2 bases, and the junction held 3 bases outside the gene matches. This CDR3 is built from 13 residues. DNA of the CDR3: TGTGCCAGCAGCCGCGGACTAGCCTACGAGCAGTACTTC. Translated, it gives CASSRGLAYEQYF.

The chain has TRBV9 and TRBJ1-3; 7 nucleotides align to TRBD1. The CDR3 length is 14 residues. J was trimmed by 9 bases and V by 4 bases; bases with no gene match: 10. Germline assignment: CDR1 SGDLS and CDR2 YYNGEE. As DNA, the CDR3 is TGTGCCAGCAGCCCTCAAGGACAGGTCGGCACCATATATTTT. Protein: CASSPQGQVGTIYF.

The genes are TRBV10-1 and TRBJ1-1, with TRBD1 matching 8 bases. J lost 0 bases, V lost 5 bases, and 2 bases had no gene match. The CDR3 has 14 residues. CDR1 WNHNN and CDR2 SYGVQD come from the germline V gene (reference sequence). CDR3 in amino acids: CASSKDRVNTEAFF. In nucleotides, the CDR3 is TGCGCCAGCAGTAAGGACAGGGTGAACACTGAAGCTTTCTTT.

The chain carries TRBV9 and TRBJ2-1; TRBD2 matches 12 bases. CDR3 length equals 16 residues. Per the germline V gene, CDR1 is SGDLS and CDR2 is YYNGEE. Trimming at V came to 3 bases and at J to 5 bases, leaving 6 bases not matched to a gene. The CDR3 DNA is TGTGCCAGCAGCGGGGAAGGACTAGCGGGACACAATGAGCAGTTCTTC. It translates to CASSGEGLAGHNEQFF. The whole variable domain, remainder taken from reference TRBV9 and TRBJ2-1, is DSGVTQTPKHLITATGQRVTLRCSPRSGDLSVYWYQQSLDQGLQFLIQYYNGEERAKGNILERFSAQQFPDLHSELNLSSLELGDSALYFCASSGEGLAGHNEQFFGPGTRLTVL.

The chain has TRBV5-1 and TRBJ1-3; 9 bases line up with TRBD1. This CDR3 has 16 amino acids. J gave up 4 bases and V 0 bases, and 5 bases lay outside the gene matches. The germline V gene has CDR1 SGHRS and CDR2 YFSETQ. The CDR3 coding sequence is TGCGCCAGCAGCTTGGCCACGGGACAGGGAGGAAACACCATATATTTT. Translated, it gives CASSLATGQGGNTIYF.

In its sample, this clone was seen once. This chain's CDR3 is CASSDSFSYGYTF. In DNA, the CDR3 is TGTGCCAGCAGTGACAGTTTCTCTTATGGCTACACCTTC. The chain carries TRBV6-1 and TRBJ1-2; D is ambiguous. V dropped 3 bases and J dropped 5 bases, with 10 bases sitting between them. The length of the CDR3 is 13 residues. Per germline, CDR1 MNHNS and CDR2 SASEGT.

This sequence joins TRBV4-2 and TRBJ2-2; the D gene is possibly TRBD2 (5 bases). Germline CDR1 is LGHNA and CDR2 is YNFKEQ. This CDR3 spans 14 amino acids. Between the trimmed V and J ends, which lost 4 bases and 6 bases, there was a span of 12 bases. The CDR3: CASSRERYAGELFF. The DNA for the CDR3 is TGTGCCAGCAGCCGAGAGCGGTACGCCGGGGAGCTGTTTTTT.

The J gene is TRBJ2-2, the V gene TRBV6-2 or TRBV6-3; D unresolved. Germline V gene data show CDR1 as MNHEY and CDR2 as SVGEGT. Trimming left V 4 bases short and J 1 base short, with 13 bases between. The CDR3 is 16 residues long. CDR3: CASSLVAVKNTGELFF. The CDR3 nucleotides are TGTGCCAGCAGTTTGGTTGCGGTGAAGAACACCGGGGAGCTGTTTTTT.

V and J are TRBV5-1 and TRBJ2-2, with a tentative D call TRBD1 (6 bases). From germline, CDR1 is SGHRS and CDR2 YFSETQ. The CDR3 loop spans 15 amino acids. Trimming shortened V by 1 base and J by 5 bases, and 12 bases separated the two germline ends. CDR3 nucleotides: TGCGCCAGCAGCTTGCCACAGGGAATTACCGGGGAGCTGTTTTTT. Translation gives CASSLPQGITGELFF.

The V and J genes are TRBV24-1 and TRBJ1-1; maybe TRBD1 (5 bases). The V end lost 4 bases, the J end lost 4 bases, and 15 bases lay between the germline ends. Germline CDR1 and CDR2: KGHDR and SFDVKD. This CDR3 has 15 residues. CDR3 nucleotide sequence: TGTGCCACCAGTGAACCGATAGGGAGGGGCACTGAAGCTTTCTTT. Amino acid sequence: CATSEPIGRGTEAFF.

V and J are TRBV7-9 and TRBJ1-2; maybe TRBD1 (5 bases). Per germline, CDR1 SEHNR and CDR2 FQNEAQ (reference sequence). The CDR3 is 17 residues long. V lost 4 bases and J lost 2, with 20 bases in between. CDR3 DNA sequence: TGTGCCAGCAGCTGGATAGCCGGGACTAGTCTAAACTATGGCTACACCTTC. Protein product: CASSWIAGTSLNYGYTF.

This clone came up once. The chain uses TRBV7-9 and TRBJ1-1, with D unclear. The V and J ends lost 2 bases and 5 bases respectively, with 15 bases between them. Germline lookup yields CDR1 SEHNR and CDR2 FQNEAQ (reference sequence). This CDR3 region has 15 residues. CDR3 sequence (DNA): TGTGCCAGCAGCTTATCGACGGGATCGAGGACTGAAGCTTTCTTT. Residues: CASSLSTGSRTEAFF. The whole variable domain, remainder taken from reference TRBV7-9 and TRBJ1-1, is DTGVSQNPRHKITKRGQNVTFRCDPISEHNRLYWYRQTLGQGPEFLTYFQNEAQLEKSRLLSDRFSAERPKGSFSTLEIQRTEQGDSAMYLCASSLSTGSRTEAFFGQGTRLTVV.

This CDR3 reads CSVYGQGEAFF. DNA for the CDR3: TGCAGCGTTTACGGACAGGGTGAAGCTTTCTTT. The genes are TRBV29-1 and TRBJ1-1, with TRBD1 matching 8 bases. Germline V CDR1 and CDR2: SQVTM, ANQGSEA. This CDR3 spans 11 amino acids. V shed 5 bases, J shed 7 bases, and the junction held 3 bases outside the gene matches.

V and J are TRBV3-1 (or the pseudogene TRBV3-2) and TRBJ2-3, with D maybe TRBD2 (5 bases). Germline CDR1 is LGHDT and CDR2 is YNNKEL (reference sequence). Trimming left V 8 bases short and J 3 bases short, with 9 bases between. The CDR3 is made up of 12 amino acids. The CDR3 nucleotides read TGTGCCAGCGCCGGGGAAACAGATACGCAGTATTTT. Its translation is CASAGETDTQYF.

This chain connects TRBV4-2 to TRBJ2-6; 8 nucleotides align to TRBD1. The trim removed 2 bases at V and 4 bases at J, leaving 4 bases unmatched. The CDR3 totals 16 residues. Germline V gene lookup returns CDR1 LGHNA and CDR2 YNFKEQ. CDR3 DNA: TGTGCCAGCAGCCAACAGGGGGCGGACGGGGCCAACGTCCTGACTTTC. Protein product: CASSQQGADGANVLTF.

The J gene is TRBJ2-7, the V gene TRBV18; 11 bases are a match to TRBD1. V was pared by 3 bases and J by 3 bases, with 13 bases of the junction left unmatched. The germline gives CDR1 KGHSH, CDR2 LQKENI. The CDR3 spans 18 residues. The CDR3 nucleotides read TGTGCCAGCTCACCTAGAGCCCCCGGGACAGGGGGTAACTACGAGCAGTACTTC. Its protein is CASSPRAPGTGGNYEQYF. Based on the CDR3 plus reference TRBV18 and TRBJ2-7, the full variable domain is NAGVMQNPRHLVRRRGQEARLRCSPMKGHSHVYWYRQLPEEGLKFMVYLQKENIIDESGMPKERFSAEFPKEGPSILRIQQVVRGDSAAYFCASSPRAPGTGGNYEQYFGPGTRLTVT.

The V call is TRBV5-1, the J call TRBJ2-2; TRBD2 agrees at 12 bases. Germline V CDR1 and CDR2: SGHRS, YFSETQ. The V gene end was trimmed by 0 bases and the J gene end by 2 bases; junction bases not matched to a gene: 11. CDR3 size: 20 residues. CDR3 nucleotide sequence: TGCGCCAGCAGCTTGGCCGCTGGACTAGCGGGAATTTCAAACACCGGGGAGCTGTTTTTT. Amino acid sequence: CASSLAAGLAGISNTGELFF.

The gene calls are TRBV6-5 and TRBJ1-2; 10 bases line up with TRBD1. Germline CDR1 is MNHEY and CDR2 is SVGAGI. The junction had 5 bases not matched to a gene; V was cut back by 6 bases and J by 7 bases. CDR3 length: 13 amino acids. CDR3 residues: CASSRGQGFGYTF. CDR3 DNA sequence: TGTGCCAGCAGCAGGGGACAGGGGTTTGGCTACACCTTC.

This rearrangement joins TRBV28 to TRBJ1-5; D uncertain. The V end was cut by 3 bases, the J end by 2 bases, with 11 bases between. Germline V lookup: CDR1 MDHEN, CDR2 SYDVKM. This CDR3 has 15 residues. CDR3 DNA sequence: TGTGCCAGCAGTTTTGGAGGGTCCCGCAATCAGCCCCAGCATTTT. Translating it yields CASSFGGSRNQPQHF.

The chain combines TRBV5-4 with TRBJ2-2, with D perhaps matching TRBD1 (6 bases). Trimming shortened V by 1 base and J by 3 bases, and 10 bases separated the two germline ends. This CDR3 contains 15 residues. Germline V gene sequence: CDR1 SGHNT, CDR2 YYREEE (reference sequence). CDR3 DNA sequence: TGTGCCAGCAGCTTGACAGGGTGGTACACCGGGGAGCTGTTTTTT. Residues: CASSLTGWYTGELFF.

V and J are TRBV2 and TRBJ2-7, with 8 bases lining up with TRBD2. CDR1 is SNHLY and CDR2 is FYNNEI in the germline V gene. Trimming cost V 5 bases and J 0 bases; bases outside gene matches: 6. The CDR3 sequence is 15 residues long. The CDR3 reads CASSSSGVSSYEQYF. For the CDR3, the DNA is TGTGCCAGCAGTAGTAGCGGGGTGAGCTCCTACGAGCAGTACTTC.

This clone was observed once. The CDR3 spells CASSLTVNYGYTF. DNA for the CDR3: TGTGCCAGCAGTTTAACAGTCAACTATGGCTACACCTTC. The chain couples TRBV12-3 or TRBV12-4 to TRBJ1-2; no definite D call. The CDR3 has 13 residues. V gave up 2 bases and J gave up 2 bases, with 6 bases separating them.

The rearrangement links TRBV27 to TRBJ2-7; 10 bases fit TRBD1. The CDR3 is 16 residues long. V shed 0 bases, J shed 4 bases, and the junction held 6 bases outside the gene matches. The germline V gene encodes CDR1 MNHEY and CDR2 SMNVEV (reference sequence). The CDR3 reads CASSLSSRGQGYEQYF. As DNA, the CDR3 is TGTGCCAGCAGTTTATCGAGCAGGGGACAGGGGTACGAGCAGTACTTC.

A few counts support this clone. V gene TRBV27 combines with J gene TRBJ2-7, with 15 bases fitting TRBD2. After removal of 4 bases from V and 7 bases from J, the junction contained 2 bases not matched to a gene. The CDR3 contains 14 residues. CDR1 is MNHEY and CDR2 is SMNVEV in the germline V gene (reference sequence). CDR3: CASSSGLAGGEQYF. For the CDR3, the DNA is TGTGCCAGCAGTTCGGGACTAGCGGGGGGTGAGCAGTACTTC.

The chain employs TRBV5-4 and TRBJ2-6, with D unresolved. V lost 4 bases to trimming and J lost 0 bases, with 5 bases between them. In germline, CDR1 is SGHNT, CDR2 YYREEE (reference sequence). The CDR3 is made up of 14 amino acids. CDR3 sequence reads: CASSTVSGANVLTF. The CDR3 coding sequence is TGTGCCAGCAGCACGGTCTCTGGGGCCAACGTCCTGACTTTC.

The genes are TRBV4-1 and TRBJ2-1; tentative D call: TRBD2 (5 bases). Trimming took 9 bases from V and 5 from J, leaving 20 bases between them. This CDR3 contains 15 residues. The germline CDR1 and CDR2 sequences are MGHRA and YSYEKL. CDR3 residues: CASRPLMEVDNEQFF. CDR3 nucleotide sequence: TGCGCCAGTCGACCTCTGATGGAGGTTGACAATGAGCAGTTCTTC.

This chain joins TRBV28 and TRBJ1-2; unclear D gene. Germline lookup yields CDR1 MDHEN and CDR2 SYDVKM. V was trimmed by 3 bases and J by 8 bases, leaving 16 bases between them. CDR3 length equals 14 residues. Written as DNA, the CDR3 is TGTGCCAGCAGTTTTGGCGCGGGAAGAGACGGCTACACCTTC. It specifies CASSFGAGRDGYTF.

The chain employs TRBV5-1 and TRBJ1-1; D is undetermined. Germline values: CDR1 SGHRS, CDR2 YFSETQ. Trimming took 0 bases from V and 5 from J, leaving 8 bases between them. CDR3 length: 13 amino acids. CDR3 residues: CASSLDSPTEAFF. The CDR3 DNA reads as TGCGCCAGCAGCTTGGACAGTCCGACTGAAGCTTTCTTT. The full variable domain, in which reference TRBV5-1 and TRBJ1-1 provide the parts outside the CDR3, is KAGVTQTPRYLIKTRGQQVTLSCSPISGHRSVSWYQQTPGQGLQFLFEYFSETQRNKGNFPGRFSGRQFSNSRSEMNVSTLELGDSALYLCASSLDSPTEAFFGQGTRLTVV.